The 9 T cell receptor beta chains below come from one sample, sequenced in a study of human T cells and chemical hapten exposure (dated by TCRdb to the early 2020s). The time point label of this sample denotes: pre-sensitization, week 0. According to the study, the label for this sample's treatment or condition signals: therapeutic diphenylcyclopropenone sensitization with weekly scalp DPC. The library was prepared using RACE. TCRdb names NextSeq 500 as the instrument used. The public reads were run again by TCRdb, first through fastp at Q25 and then through MiXCR, and only productive beta chains were kept. Identical CDR3 protein sequences are pooled into one entry, listed with their most common genes and DNA. In this sample the table shows more than 150,000 distinct CDR3 sequences, more than 25% of which occur a single time. The top ten constitute roughly 3% of the sample. This specimen consisted of whole blood, obtained in connection with sensitization to the hapten diphenylcyclopropenone (DPC). The origin of the receptors is a woman aged 25 to 39 with alopecia areata. Some clones in this sample may be carry-over from other donors' samples.

V and J are TRBV21-1 and TRBJ2-2. TRBV21-1 represents a pseudogene. The CDR3 loop spans 14 amino acids. The chain's CDR3 is CASSKETGTGELFF. DNA for the CDR3: TGTGCCAGCAGCAAAGAAACTGGGACCGGGGAGCTGTTTTTT.

This clonotype was observed a few times. The chain combines TRBV10-2 with TRBJ1-1; D is ambiguous. The V and J ends lost 3 bases and 2 bases respectively, with 7 bases between them. From germline, CDR1 is WSHSY and CDR2 SAAADI. The CDR3 is made up of 13 amino acids. The CDR3 reads CASSDSTNTEAFF. The CDR3 region has the DNA TGCGCCAGCAGTGACTCAACAAACACTGAAGCTTTCTTT.

This rearrangement joins TRBV9 to TRBJ2-3; TRBD2 aligns across 13 bases. CDR1 is SGDLS, CDR2 YYNGEE, per germline. Trimming removed 4 bases from V and 5 bases from J; junction bases left unmatched: 4. The CDR3 extends over 15 amino acids. In nucleotides, the CDR3 is TGTGCCAGCAGCCTACTAGCGGGGGGGCGAGATACGCAGTATTTT. Translating it yields CASSLLAGGRDTQYF. Full variable domain (missing parts from reference TRBV9 and TRBJ2-3): DSGVTQTPKHLITATGQRVTLRCSPRSGDLSVYWYQQSLDQGLQFLIQYYNGEERAKGNILERFSAQQFPDLHSELNLSSLELGDSALYFCASSLLAGGRDTQYFGPGTRLTVL.

This clonotype has more than one count but fewer than ten. J is TRBJ2-3 and V is TRBV11-1, with unresolved D. CDR1 SGHAT and CDR2 FQDESV come from the germline V gene (reference sequence). The CDR3 has 14 amino acids. The V gene lost 2 bases and the J gene lost 2 bases, with 8 bases spanning the gap. CDR3 sequence reads: CASSLSLDTDTQYF. For the CDR3, the DNA is TGTGCCAGCAGCTTAAGTCTAGACACAGATACGCAGTATTTT.

This clonotype has a handful of counts. The chain carries TRBV2 and TRBJ2-3; D call uncertain. This CDR3 has 13 residues. Germline V CDR1 and CDR2: SNHLY, FYNNEI. V lost 7 bases and J 6 bases, leaving 14 bases between the germline ends. In DNA, the CDR3 is TGTGCCAGCAATGCCCCCAGCCGGGATACGCAGTATTTT. As protein: CASNAPSRDTQYF.

V gene TRBV28 combines with J gene TRBJ2-2; D may be TRBD1 (5 bases). CDR3 size: 13 residues. Trimming left V 6 bases short and J 7 bases short, with 12 bases between. Germline assignment: CDR1 MDHEN and CDR2 SYDVKM. The CDR3 nucleotides read TGTGCCAGCAGGGGGCGCTTGAGCGGGGAGCTGTTTTTT. Amino acids: CASRGRLSGELFF.

The gene calls are TRBV16 and TRBJ1-4, with D unclear. This CDR3 comprises 18 residues. V gave up 2 bases and J gave up 7 bases, with 23 bases separating them. From germline, CDR1 is KGHSY and CDR2 FQNENV. CDR3 nucleotide sequence: TGTGCCAGCAGCCAAGCCCAAGTAATTCGGTGGAAGCGTGAAAAACTGTTTTTT. It yields the protein CASSQAQVIRWKREKLFF.

This clonotype was observed a single time. The chain joins TRBV12-3 or TRBV12-4 to TRBJ1-6; no firm D call. V gave up 0 bases and J gave up 10 bases, with 10 bases separating them. This CDR3 is 14 amino acids long. CDR3 residues: CASSLAEGGSPLHF. In nucleotides, the CDR3 is TGTGCCAGCAGTTTAGCCGAGGGAGGCTCACCCCTCCACTTT.

The chain combines TRBV29-1 with TRBJ2-6; either TRBD1 or TRBD2 may fit D (5 bases each). The ends were cut back, 1 base at V and 4 bases at J, with 8 bases in the middle. Per the germline V gene, CDR1 is SQVTM and CDR2 is ANQGSEA. This CDR3 is built from 14 residues. The CDR3 region is CSVEGDEGANVLTF. The CDR3 coding sequence is TGCAGCGTTGAAGGGGACGAGGGGGCCAACGTCCTGACTTTC.